A selection of T cell receptor beta chains follows, all from one sample in a study of T-cell memory formation after mild COVID-19. TCRdb itself ran the 5' RACE reads through MiXCR, one entry per CDR3 protein. The sample has roughly 190,000 distinct CDR3 sequences, around 20% seen once; the top ten hold roughly 2.4%. Sequenced sample: PBMCs or a T cell subset sorted from them (not recorded which). These receptors all stem from an adult woman who had mild COVID-19 (a few samples of this study predate the infection). Cell type and time point are not known. The CDR3 runs from the conserved cysteine through the conserved F or W. Fields, in order: CDR3 length, D gene, clone size, V gene, J gene, CDR3 protein, CDR3 DNA. D genes are given only for firm matches. Size is omitted from some rows. Given values are once, few, many or a class for expanded clones.

length: 14
D: .
size: .
V: TRBV4-1
J: TRBJ1-1
CDR3: CASSQGGTRGEAFF
DNA: TGCGCCAGCAGCCAGGGCGGGACACGGGGTGAAGCTTTCTTT

length: 15
D: TRBD1
size: many
V: TRBV7-2
J: TRBJ1-1
CDR3: CASSFQNAGGTEAFF
DNA: TGTGCCAGCAGCTTCCAAAACGCAGGGGGCACTGAAGCTTTCTTT

length: 17
D: .
size: few
V: TRBV21-1
J: TRBJ1-1
CDR3: CASSKNRTRKVNTEAFF
DNA: TGTGCCAGCAGCAAAAATCGGACACGGAAGGTGAACACTGAAGCTTTCTTT

length: 14
D: .
size: .
V: TRBV5-1
J: TRBJ2-7
CDR3: CASSLRTAIYEQYF
DNA: TGCGCCAGCAGCCTAAGGACAGCCATCTACGAGCAGTACTTC

length: 12
D: .
size: once
V: TRBV2
J: TRBJ2-1
CDR3: CASSEGGNEQFF
DNA: TGTGCCAGCAGTGAAGGTGGAAATGAGCAGTTCTTC

length: 19
D: TRBD2
size: .
V: TRBV7-2
J: TRBJ2-4
CDR3: CASRGTGTSGPGAKNIQYF
DNA: TGTGCCAGCAGGGGGACCGGGACTAGCGGGCCAGGGGCCAAAAACATTCAGTACTTC

length: 13
D: .
size: .
V: TRBV18
J: TRBJ1-2
CDR3: CASSPDTGRGYTF
DNA: TGTGCCAGCTCACCTGATACAGGGAGGGGCTACACCTTC

length: 15
D: .
size: few
V: TRBV5-1
J: TRBJ2-1
CDR3: CASSLVGGSYNEQFF
DNA: TGCGCCAGCAGCTTGGTGGGGGGCTCCTACAATGAGCAGTTCTTC

length: 15
D: .
size: few
V: TRBV3-1
J: TRBJ2-3
CDR3: CASSQAALGRDTQYF
DNA: TGTGCCAGCAGCCAAGCGGCTCTTGGGAGGGATACGCAGTATTTT

length: 16
D: .
size: .
V: TRBV9
J: TRBJ2-7
CDR3: CASSEQSGAGSYEQYF
DNA: TGTGCCAGCAGCGAGCAGTCGGGGGCGGGGTCCTACGAGCAGTACTTC

length: 14
D: .
size: .
V: TRBV29-1
J: TRBJ1-1
CDR3: CSVESTAMNTEAFF
DNA: TGCAGCGTTGAATCAACAGCTATGAACACTGAAGCTTTCTTT

length: 13
D: TRBD1
size: .
V: TRBV6-1
J: TRBJ2-3
CDR3: CASSGTGTDTQYF
DNA: TGTGCCAGCAGTGGGACAGGGACGGATACGCAGTATTTT

length: 13
D: .
size: few
V: TRBV24-1
J: TRBJ1-1
CDR3: CATSDGLNTEAFF
DNA: TGTGCCACCAGTGACGGCTTGAACACTGAAGCTTTCTTT

length: 15
D: .
size: .
V: TRBV19
J: TRBJ2-1
CDR3: CASSFGSISYNEQFF
DNA: TGTGCCAGTAGCTTTGGCTCTATCTCCTACAATGAGCAGTTCTTC

length: 14
D: TRBD1
size: few
V: TRBV7-3
J: TRBJ2-5
CDR3: CASSAQGAGETQYF
DNA: TGTGCCAGCAGCGCCCAGGGGGCCGGTGAGACCCAGTACTTC

length: 11
D: .
size: .
V: TRBV9
J: TRBJ2-5
CDR3: CASSVSETQYF
DNA: TGTGCCAGCAGCGTGTCAGAGACCCAGTACTTC

length: 17
D: TRBD1
size: .
V: TRBV27
J: TRBJ2-5
CDR3: CASKFYSAGGLQETQYF
DNA: TGTGCCAGCAAATTTTACTCGGCAGGGGGCCTTCAAGAGACCCAGTACTTC

length: 14
D: .
size: .
V: TRBV12-3/TRBV12-4
J: TRBJ2-5
CDR3: CATAAASRRETQYF
DNA: TGTGCCACCGCTGCGGCTAGCCGGAGGGAGACCCAGTACTTC

length: 17
D: .
size: few
V: TRBV4-3
J: TRBJ1-5
CDR3: CASSQDLGSYSNQPQHF
DNA: TGCGCCAGCAGCCAAGATCTCGGCAGCTATAGCAATCAGCCCCAGCATTTT

length: 14
D: .
size: few
V: TRBV12-3/TRBV12-4
J: TRBJ1-5
CDR3: CASSLEGRNQPQHF
DNA: TGTGCCAGCAGTTTAGAGGGGCGCAATCAGCCCCAGCATTTT

length: 14
D: TRBD1
size: .
V: TRBV5-5
J: TRBJ1-2
CDR3: CASRIQGALYGYTF
DNA: TGTGCCAGCAGGATACAGGGGGCCCTCTATGGCTACACCTTC

length: 18
D: TRBD2
size: .
V: TRBV5-1
J: TRBJ2-3
CDR3: CASSFGTSGGVSTDTQYF
DNA: TGCGCCAGCAGCTTCGGGACTAGCGGGGGGGTGAGCACAGATACGCAGTATTTT

length: 16
D: .
size: few
V: TRBV5-1
J: TRBJ1-5
CDR3: CASSLGQPYSNQPQHF
DNA: TGCGCCAGCAGCTTGGGGCAGCCATATAGCAATCAGCCCCAGCATTTT

length: 16
D: TRBD2
size: few
V: TRBV7-9
J: TRBJ2-4
CDR3: CASSPGRTSRENIQYF
DNA: TGTGCCAGCAGCCCTGGGAGGACTAGCAGGGAAAACATTCAGTACTTC

length: 18
D: TRBD1
size: .
V: TRBV6-1
J: TRBJ2-7
CDR3: CASSEGLDLWDRVYEQYF
DNA: TGTGCCAGCAGTGAAGGGCTTGATCTGTGGGACAGGGTCTACGAGCAGTACTTC

length: 12
D: .
size: few
V: TRBV3-1
J: TRBJ1-2
CDR3: CASSRESAGYTF
DNA: TGTGCCAGCAGCCGAGAGAGTGCTGGCTACACCTTC

length: 16
D: TRBD1
size: .
V: TRBV18
J: TRBJ1-1
CDR3: CASSPGQGGGNTEAFF
DNA: TGTGCCAGCTCCCCTGGACAGGGCGGGGGGAACACTGAAGCTTTCTTT

length: 13
D: TRBD1
size: once
V: TRBV18
J: TRBJ2-5
CDR3: CASLQGQGETQYF
DNA: TGTGCCAGCCTCCAGGGACAGGGAGAGACCCAGTACTTC

length: 16
D: .
size: .
V: TRBV7-9
J: TRBJ1-3
CDR3: CASSSPGHRAGNTIYF
DNA: TGTGCCAGCAGCTCGCCGGGACACAGGGCTGGAAACACCATATATTTT

length: 18
D: .
size: .
V: TRBV3-1
J: TRBJ1-2
CDR3: CASSQSVQEGLADYGYTF
DNA: TGTGCCAGCAGCCAAAGTGTCCAAGAGGGCCTGGCGGACTATGGCTACACCTTC

length: 15
D: .
size: .
V: TRBV4-2
J: TRBJ2-3
CDR3: CASSPSRVGTDTQYF
DNA: TGTGCCAGCAGCCCTTCTCGGGTTGGCACAGATACGCAGTATTTT

length: 13
D: TRBD1
size: once
V: TRBV6-6
J: TRBJ1-5
CDR3: CASSTTGEQPQHF
DNA: TGTGCCAGCAGTACCACAGGGGAACAGCCCCAGCATTTT

length: 16
D: .
size: few
V: TRBV7-9
J: TRBJ2-1
CDR3: CASSSTVSGSYNEQFF
DNA: TGTGCCAGCAGCTCCACGGTGAGCGGCTCCTACAATGAGCAGTTCTTC

length: 16
D: .
size: .
V: TRBV4-1
J: TRBJ2-3
CDR3: CASSQDALTSIQAQYF
DNA: TGCGCCAGCAGCCAAGACGCCCTAACTAGCATCCAGGCGCAGTATTTT

length: 12
D: .
size: .
V: TRBV10-3
J: TRBJ1-1
CDR3: CAIGAASTEAFF
DNA: TGTGCCATAGGCGCAGCTTCCACTGAAGCTTTCTTT

length: 12
D: .
size: .
V: TRBV6-6
J: TRBJ1-2
CDR3: CASTGTGYGYTF
DNA: TGTGCCAGCACAGGGACCGGGTATGGCTACACCTTC

length: 18
D: .
size: .
V: TRBV14
J: TRBJ2-1
CDR3: CASSQDRGIDGSYNEQFF
DNA: TGTGCCAGCAGCCAAGATCGTGGGATCGACGGCTCCTACAATGAGCAGTTCTTC

length: 12
D: TRBD2
size: .
V: TRBV2
J: TRBJ2-1
CDR3: CASRERGNEQFF
DNA: TGTGCCAGCAGGGAGCGGGGCAATGAGCAGTTCTTC

length: 15
D: TRBD2
size: few
V: TRBV4-3
J: TRBJ2-7
CDR3: CASSLQASGAYEQYF
DNA: TGCGCCAGCAGCCTTCAGGCTAGCGGGGCCTACGAGCAGTACTTC

length: 18
D: .
size: few
V: TRBV28
J: TRBJ1-5
CDR3: CASSIPGWGFGSNQPQHF
DNA: TGTGCCAGCAGCATCCCAGGGTGGGGGTTTGGTAGCAATCAGCCCCAGCATTTT

length: 11
D: TRBD2
size: few
V: TRBV20-1
J: TRBJ2-3
CDR3: CSGGTTDTQYF
DNA: TGCAGCGGGGGGACCACAGATACGCAGTATTTT

length: 13
D: .
size: few
V: TRBV12-3/TRBV12-4
J: TRBJ1-5
CDR3: CASSPLINQPQHF
DNA: TGTGCCAGCAGCCCCTTGATTAATCAGCCCCAGCATTTT

length: 17
D: TRBD1
size: few
V: TRBV7-9
J: TRBJ2-3
CDR3: CASSLAFSGGGTDTQYF
DNA: TGTGCCAGCAGCTTAGCCTTTTCAGGGGGCGGGACAGATACGCAGTATTTT

length: 16
D: TRBD1
size: .
V: TRBV25-1
J: TRBJ1-2
CDR3: CASSGNRGPLNYGYTF
DNA: TGTGCCAGCAGTGGGAACAGGGGGCCCCTGAACTATGGCTACACCTTC